This TCR beta chain was identified in a study of cytomegalovirus exposure and HLA in healthy donors. Whole-study context: In a later analysis, the roughly 120 validation repertoires were reported to have used the same platform as the 650 to 800 first-cohort repertoires. Study observations and caveats: CMV antigen specificity was confirmed in vitro for a few CMV-associated chains. The study listed around 150 cytomegalovirus-associated TCR beta chains. Most TCRs appeared rarely, but some public TCRs recurred in many donors.

About this clone itself: Antigen specificity is unknown.

Germline V lookup: CDR1 MNHEY, CDR2 SMNVEV (reference sequence). Between the trimmed V and J ends, which lost 3 bases and 5 bases, there was a span of 13 bases. The CDR3 spans 14 residues. Sequencing was performed with immunoSEQ multiplex PCR; in TCRdb, only in-frame clones are kept and a portion is missing. The sample shows 57,000 or so clones, over 75% of them seen only once. The clonotype comes from a woman aged 25 to 39 in good health and CMV-seronegative. This chain joins TRBV27 and TRBJ1-2, with D tentatively TRBD1 (5 bases). Sequenced material: PBMCs. In nucleotides, the CDR3 is TGTGCCAGCAGTTTGCGGGGGGGGATTTATGGCTACACCTTC. Protein product: CASSLRGGIYGYTF.